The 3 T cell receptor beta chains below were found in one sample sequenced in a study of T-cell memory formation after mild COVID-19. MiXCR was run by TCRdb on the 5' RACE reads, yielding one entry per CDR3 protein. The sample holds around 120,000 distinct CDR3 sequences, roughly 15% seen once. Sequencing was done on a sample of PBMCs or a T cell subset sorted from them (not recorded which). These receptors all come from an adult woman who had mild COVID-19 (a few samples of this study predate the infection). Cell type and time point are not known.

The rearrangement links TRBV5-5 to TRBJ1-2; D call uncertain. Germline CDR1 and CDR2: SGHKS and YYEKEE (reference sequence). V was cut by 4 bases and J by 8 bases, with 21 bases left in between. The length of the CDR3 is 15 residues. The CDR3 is CASSRNQGFGEGYTF. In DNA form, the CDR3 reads TGTGCCAGCAGCCGCAACCAAGGGTTCGGCGAGGGCTACACCTTC.

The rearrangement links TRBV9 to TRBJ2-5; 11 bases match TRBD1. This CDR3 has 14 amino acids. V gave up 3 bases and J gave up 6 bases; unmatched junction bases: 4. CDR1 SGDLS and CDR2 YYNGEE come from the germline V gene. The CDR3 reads CASSGTGGGQTQYF. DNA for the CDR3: TGTGCCAGCAGCGGGACAGGGGGCGGACAGACCCAGTACTTC.

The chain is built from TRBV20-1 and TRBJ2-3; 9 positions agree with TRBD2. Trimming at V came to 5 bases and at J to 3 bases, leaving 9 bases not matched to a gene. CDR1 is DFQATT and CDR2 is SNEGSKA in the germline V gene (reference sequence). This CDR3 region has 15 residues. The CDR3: CSAAPLAGITDTQYF. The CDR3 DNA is TGCAGTGCTGCCCCCCTAGCGGGAATAACAGATACGCAGTATTTT.